Shown below are 21 T cell receptor beta chains from a single sample sequenced in a study of shared clonotypes between healthy human individuals. The repertoire was sequenced with immunoSEQ multiplex PCR; TCRdb's copy has only in-frame clones and lacks some. The table lists around 1.9 million clones, just over 90% of them singletons. Cells designated naive CD8 were CD45RO-negative and were positively selected for CCR7, with terminally differentiated effector memory CD45RA+ cells excluded. The specimen was naive CD8+ T cells from PBMCs. The receptors here all came from a man younger than 35 in good health. Some clones in this sample may be carry-over from other donors' samples.

Notes on this clone: The identical CDR3 is also encoded by other nucleotide sequences in the sample. This rearrangement joins TRBV7-3 to TRBJ2-5, with a tentative D call TRBD1 (5 bases). The length of the CDR3 is 13 residues. Trimming stripped 0 bases from V and 5 bases from J, with 7 bases between. Germline loops: CDR1 SGHTA, CDR2 FQGTGA. CDR3 in amino acids: CASSLTGVETQYF. The CDR3 DNA reads TGTGCCAGCAGCTTAACAGGGGTTGAGACCCAGTACTTC.

The gene calls are TRBV6-1 and TRBJ1-1, with D possibly TRBD1 on 5 matching bases. V lost 4 bases, J lost 5 bases, and 17 bases lay in between. The CDR3 is 15 amino acids. The germline V gene encodes CDR1 MNHNS and CDR2 SASEGT. The CDR3 spells CASSGHRPVGTEAFF. The CDR3 DNA follows: TGTGCCAGCAGTGGACACAGGCCCGTAGGGACTGAAGCTTTCTTT.

This clone came up once. The genes are TRBV5-6 and TRBJ2-5; D is perhaps TRBD2 (6 bases). V was pared by 2 bases and J by 5 bases, with 19 bases between. This CDR3 comprises 16 residues. CDR1 is SGHDT, CDR2 YYEEEE, per germline. CDR3 nucleotide sequence: TGTGCCAGCAGCTTACCCGGGTCTTATCGGGGGGAGACCCAGTACTTC. Its translation is CASSLPGSYRGETQYF.

V gene TRBV7-9 combines with J gene TRBJ1-1, with TRBD1 matching over 7 bases. The V gene's germline CDR1 is SEHNR and CDR2 FQNEAQ (reference sequence). The CDR3 is 13 residues long. With V trimmed by 5 bases and J by 7 bases, 7 bases remained unmatched. The CDR3 DNA is TGTGCCAGCAGCATAGACAGGGTTCGTGAAGCTTTCTTT. Residues: CASSIDRVREAFF.

The chain is built from TRBV4-2 and TRBJ2-5; possibly TRBD1 for D (5 bases). The V gene's germline CDR1 is LGHNA and CDR2 YNFKEQ. Trimming left V 4 bases short and J 4 bases short, with 19 bases between. The CDR3 consists of 16 residues. CDR3 coding DNA: TGTGCCAGCAGCCTAAAGGAAGGGGTGGCGTCAGAGACCCAGTACTTC. This encodes CASSLKEGVASETQYF.

Turning to this clone: Distinct nucleotide sequences in the sample also encode this CDR3. The chain recombines TRBV7-9 with TRBJ1-1; 9 nucleotides match TRBD1. Losses at the gene ends were 6 bases for V and 4 bases for J; bases not matched to a gene: 6. This CDR3 is 14 amino acids long. The germline CDR1 and CDR2 sequences are SEHNR and FQNEAQ (reference sequence). For the CDR3, the DNA is TGTGCCAGCAGTTTGGACAGGGGACTCACTGAAGCTTTCTTT. Translating gives CASSLDRGLTEAFF.

This clone was seen a few times. The chain uses TRBV19 and TRBJ1-1, with TRBD1 matching over 7 bases. Germline V gene lookup returns CDR1 LNHDA and CDR2 SQIVND (reference sequence). Trimming cost V 8 bases and J 5 bases; bases outside gene matches: 8. The length of the CDR3 is 13 residues. The CDR3 DNA is TGTGCCAGTGCCTCAGGGGGTAGTACTGAAGCTTTCTTT. Its protein product is CASASGGSTEAFF.

This clone was detected once. The chain employs TRBV28 and TRBJ2-2; 16 bases agree with TRBD2. There are 20 residues in the CDR3. Trimming removed 2 bases from V and 4 bases from J; junction bases left unmatched: 10. Per the germline V gene, CDR1 is MDHEN and CDR2 is SYDVKM. CDR3 in amino acids: CASSLPGLAGGPGGTGELFF. The CDR3 bases are TGTGCCAGCAGTTTACCGGGACTAGCGGGAGGGCCGGGGGGCACCGGGGAGCTGTTTTTT.

J is TRBJ2-1 and V is TRBV7-2; the D gene is possibly TRBD1 (6 bases). The CDR3 runs 14 residues. Germline V gene lookup returns CDR1 SGHTA and CDR2 FQGNSA. V was shortened by 5 bases and J by 6 bases, with 14 bases between the two germline ends. The CDR3 DNA reads as TGTGCCAGCAGCAATCTGGGCAGGGGCAATGAGCAGTTCTTC. Translation gives CASSNLGRGNEQFF. Full variable domain (outside the CDR3, taken from reference TRBV7-2 and TRBJ2-1): GAGVSQSPSNKVTEKGKDVELRCDPISGHTALYWYRQSLGQGLEFLIYFQGNSAPDKSGLPSDRFSAERTGGSVSTLTIQRTQQEDSAVYLCASSNLGRGNEQFFGPGTRLTVL.

V gene TRBV5-1 combines with J gene TRBJ1-1; TRBD1 agrees at 12 bases. The ends lost 4 bases at V and 7 bases at J; junction bases unmatched: 5. The germline V gene encodes CDR1 SGHRS and CDR2 YFSETQ. CDR3 length equals 14 residues. The CDR3 DNA follows: TGCGCCAGCAGCGCGGGACAGGGGGCGGGTGAAGCTTTCTTT. It is translated as CASSAGQGAGEAFF.

The V gene is TRBV7-6, the J gene TRBJ1-1; possible D gene TRBD1, 5 bases. Between the trimmed V and J ends, which lost 2 bases and 3 bases, there was a span of 13 bases. The CDR3 covers 15 residues. CDR1 is SGHVS, CDR2 FNYEAQ, per germline. The chain's CDR3 is CASSLTRDGHTEAFF. CDR3 nucleotides: TGTGCCAGCAGCTTAACTAGGGACGGTCACACTGAAGCTTTCTTT.

Only one count was recorded for this clone. This sequence joins TRBV21-1 and TRBJ1-5. TRBV21-1 has pseudogene status. The CDR3 consists of 15 residues. The CDR3: CASSKSERGREPQHF. CDR3 in DNA: TGTGCCAGCAGCAAAAGTGAGCGGGGTAGGGAGCCCCAGCATTTT.

The rearrangement uses TRBV19 and TRBJ2-2; possibly TRBD1 for D (6 bases). The germline gives CDR1 LNHDA, CDR2 SQIVND (reference sequence). The CDR3 has 14 residues. V lost 5 bases and J 9 bases, leaving 16 bases between the germline ends. CDR3 loop: CASSPRQVPRELFF. The CDR3, as DNA: TGTGCCAGTAGTCCCCGACAGGTGCCCCGGGAGCTGTTTTTT.

The table lists this clone with a few counts. The V and J genes are TRBV19 and TRBJ2-7; possible D gene TRBD1, 6 bases. The germline V gene has CDR1 LNHDA and CDR2 SQIVND (reference sequence). This CDR3 has 13 amino acids. Between the trimmed V and J ends, which lost 3 bases and 9 bases, there was a span of 15 bases. CDR3 sequence: CASSILGGDAQYF. The CDR3 coding sequence is TGTGCCAGTAGTATCTTAGGGGGTGACGCGCAGTACTTC.

V and J are TRBV29-1 and TRBJ2-1; TRBD2 aligns across 10 bases. This CDR3 region has 17 residues. The germline CDR1 and CDR2 sequences are SQVTM and ANQGSEA. V shed 4 bases and J 4 bases; nucleotides not matched to a gene: 13. The CDR3 sequence: CSVVGSLAGDRYNEQFF. Here the CDR3 DNA reads TGCAGCGTTGTGGGTTCGCTAGCGGGAGACAGATACAATGAGCAGTTCTTC.

This chain joins TRBV4-1 and TRBJ2-7, with 8 bases that match TRBD1. This CDR3 is 15 amino acids long. CDR1 MGHRA and CDR2 YSYEKL come from the germline V gene. J was trimmed by 5 bases and V by 4 bases; bases with no gene match: 10. CDR3 bases: TGCGCCAGCAGCCCTCTGGACAGGGTCCTCCACGAGCAGTACTTC. Translation gives CASSPLDRVLHEQYF.

This chain uses TRBV27 with TRBJ2-2; D is perhaps TRBD1 or TRBD2 (5 bases each). CDR3 size: 15 residues. CDR1 and CDR2 from the germline V gene are MNHEY and SMNVEV (reference sequence). The V end lost 5 bases, the J end lost 4 bases, and 14 bases lay between the germline ends. CDR3 region: CASSQVRDPTGELFF. The CDR3 coding sequence is TGTGCCAGCAGTCAGGTTCGGGACCCCACCGGGGAGCTGTTTTTT.

The rearrangement uses TRBV11-2 and TRBJ2-7; D possibly corresponds to TRBD2 (5 bases). Germline CDR1 and CDR2: SGHAT and FQNNGV. V was shortened by 1 base and J by 3 bases, with 13 bases between the two germline ends. This CDR3 has 15 residues. Written as DNA, the CDR3 is TGTGCCAGCAGCTTAGCCAGAGGGTCGAACTACGAGCAGTACTTC. Amino acids: CASSLARGSNYEQYF.

This clone was counted once. The rearrangement links TRBV5-4 to TRBJ2-5, with D uncertain. Deletions cut 4 bases from V and 5 bases from J, with 6 bases between. The CDR3 consists of 11 residues. Germline CDR1 is SGHNT and CDR2 is YYREEE (reference sequence). The DNA for the CDR3 is TGTGCCAGCAGCGCCGGGGAGACCCAGTACTTC. It codes for CASSAGETQYF.

The chain combines TRBV19 with TRBJ2-2; D remains unclear. CDR3 size: 13 residues. The germline CDR1 and CDR2 sequences are LNHDA and SQIVND (reference sequence). V lost 3 bases and J 10 bases, leaving 12 bases between the germline ends. The chain's CDR3 is CASSIFSVAELFF. The CDR3 bases are TGTGCCAGTAGTATTTTTTCTGTCGCGGAGCTGTTTTTT.

This chain joins TRBV30 and TRBJ2-7; perhaps TRBD2 as D (5 bases). V was clipped by 0 bases and J by 3 bases, with 12 bases between them. Germline CDR1 GTSNPN, CDR2 SVGIG (reference sequence). CDR3 length: 14 amino acids. The CDR3 reads CAWSVTDGLYEQYF. The CDR3 DNA reads as TGTGCCTGGAGTGTAACGGACGGACTCTACGAGCAGTACTTC.